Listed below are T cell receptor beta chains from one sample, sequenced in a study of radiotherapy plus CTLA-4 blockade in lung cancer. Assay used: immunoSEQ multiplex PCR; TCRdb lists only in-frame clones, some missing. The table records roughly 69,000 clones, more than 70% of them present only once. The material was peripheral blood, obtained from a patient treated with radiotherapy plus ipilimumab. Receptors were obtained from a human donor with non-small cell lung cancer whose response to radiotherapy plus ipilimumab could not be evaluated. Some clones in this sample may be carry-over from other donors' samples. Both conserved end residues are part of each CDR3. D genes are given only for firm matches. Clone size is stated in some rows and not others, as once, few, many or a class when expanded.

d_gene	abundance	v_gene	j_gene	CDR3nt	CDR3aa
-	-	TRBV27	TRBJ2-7	TGTGCCACCCGGAGGGGCGTCGAGTCCTACGAGCAGTACTTC	CATRRGVESYEQYF
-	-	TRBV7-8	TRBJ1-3	TGTGCCAGCAGCTTAGATCAAGGACAGATCTCTGGAAACACCATATATTTT	CASSLDQGQISGNTIYF
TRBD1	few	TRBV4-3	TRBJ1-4	TGCGCCAGCAGCCAAGTATGGGGACAGGCTAATGAAAAACTGTTTTTT	CASSQVWGQANEKLFF
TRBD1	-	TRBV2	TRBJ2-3	TGTGCCAGCAGTGTGGAGGACAGGGGTACAGATACGCAGTATTTT	CASSVEDRGTDTQYF
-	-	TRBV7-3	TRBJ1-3	TGTGCCAGCAGTCAATGGGGGCGCTCTGGAAACACCATATATTTT	CASSQWGRSGNTIYF
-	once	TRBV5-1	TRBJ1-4	TGCGCCAGCAGCTCGGATCCGGGAAGACTAGGGGAAAAACTGTTTTTT	CASSSDPGRLGEKLFF
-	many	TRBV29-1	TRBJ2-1	TGCAGCGTGAAACCCTCTAGCTCCTACAATGAGCAGTTCTTC	CSVKPSSSYNEQFF
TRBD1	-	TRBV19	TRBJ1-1	TGTGCCAGTAGTACGCGAGGACAGGGCGGCATGTGGAACACTGAAGCTTTCTTT	CASSTRGQGGMWNTEAFF
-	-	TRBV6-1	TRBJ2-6	TGTGCCAGCAGTGCCAGGACAGTGACTCTGGGGGCCAACGTCCTGACTTTC	CASSARTVTLGANVLTF
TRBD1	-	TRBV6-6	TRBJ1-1	TGTGCCAGCAGACCCGGGACAGGGCGCGAGAACACTGAAGCTTTCTTT	CASRPGTGRENTEAFF
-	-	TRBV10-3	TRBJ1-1	TGCGCCATCAGTGGGGAGGGGGAAGCTTTCTTT	CAISGEGEAFF
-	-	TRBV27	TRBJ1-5	TGTGCCAGCAGTTTGGCAGGGGCCTACAATCAGCCCCAGCATTTT	CASSLAGAYNQPQHF
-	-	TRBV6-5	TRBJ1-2	TGTGCCAGCAGTTACTCCCAGGGGCGCTATGGCTACACCTTC	CASSYSQGRYGYTF
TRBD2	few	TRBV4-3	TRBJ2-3	TGCGCCAGCAGCACCCGACTAGCGGGGACCACAGATACGCAGTATTTT	CASSTRLAGTTDTQYF
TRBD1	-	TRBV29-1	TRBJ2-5	TGCAGCGCAGACAGGGAGTGGGAGACCCAGTACTTC	CSADREWETQYF
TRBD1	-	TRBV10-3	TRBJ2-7	TGTGCCATCAGACGGGACAGAGACTCCTACGAGCAGTACTTC	CAIRRDRDSYEQYF
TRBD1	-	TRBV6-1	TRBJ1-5	TGTGCCAGCAGTCGTGACAGGGGGGCGAATCAGCCCCAGCATTTT	CASSRDRGANQPQHF